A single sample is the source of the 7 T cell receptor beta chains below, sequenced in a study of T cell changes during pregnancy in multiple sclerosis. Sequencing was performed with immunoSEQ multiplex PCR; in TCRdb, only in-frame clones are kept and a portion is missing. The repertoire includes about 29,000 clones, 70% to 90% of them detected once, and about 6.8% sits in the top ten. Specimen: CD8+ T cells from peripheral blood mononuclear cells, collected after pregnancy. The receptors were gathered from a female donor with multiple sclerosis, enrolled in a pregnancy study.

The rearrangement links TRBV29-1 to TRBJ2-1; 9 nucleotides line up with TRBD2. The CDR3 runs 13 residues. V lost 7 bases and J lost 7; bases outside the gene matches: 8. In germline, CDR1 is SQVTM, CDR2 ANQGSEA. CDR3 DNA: TGCAGCGGCTTTATGCGGGAGGGGAATGAGCAGTTCTTC. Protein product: CSGFMREGNEQFF.

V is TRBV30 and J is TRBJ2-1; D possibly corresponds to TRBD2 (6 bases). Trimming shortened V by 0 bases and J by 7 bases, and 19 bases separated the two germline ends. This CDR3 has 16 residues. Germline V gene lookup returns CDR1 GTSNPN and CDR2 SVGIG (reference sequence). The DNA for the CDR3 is TGTGCCTGGAGTGTAGGCACGGGAGCGAGTTCGAATGAGCAGTTCTTC. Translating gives CAWSVGTGASSNEQFF.

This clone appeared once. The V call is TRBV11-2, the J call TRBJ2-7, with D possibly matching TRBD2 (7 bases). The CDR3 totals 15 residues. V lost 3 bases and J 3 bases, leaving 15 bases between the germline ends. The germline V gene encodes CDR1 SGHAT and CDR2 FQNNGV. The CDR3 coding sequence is TGTGCCAGCAGCTTCGGGCGGGGGCCCAACTACGAGCAGTACTTC. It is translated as CASSFGRGPNYEQYF.

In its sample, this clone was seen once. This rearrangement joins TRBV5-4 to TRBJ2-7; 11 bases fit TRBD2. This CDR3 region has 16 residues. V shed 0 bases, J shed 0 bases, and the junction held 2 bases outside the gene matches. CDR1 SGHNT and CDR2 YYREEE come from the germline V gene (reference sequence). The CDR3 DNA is TGTGCCAGCAGCTTGGGACTAGCGGGGAACTCCTACGAGCAGTACTTC. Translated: CASSLGLAGNSYEQYF.

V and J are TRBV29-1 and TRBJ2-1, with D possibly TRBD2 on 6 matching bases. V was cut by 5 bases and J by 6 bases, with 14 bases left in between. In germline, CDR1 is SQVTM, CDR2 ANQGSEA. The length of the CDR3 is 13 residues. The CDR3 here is CSVFPGRGNEQFF. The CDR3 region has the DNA TGCAGCGTTTTCCCCGGGAGAGGCAATGAGCAGTTCTTC.

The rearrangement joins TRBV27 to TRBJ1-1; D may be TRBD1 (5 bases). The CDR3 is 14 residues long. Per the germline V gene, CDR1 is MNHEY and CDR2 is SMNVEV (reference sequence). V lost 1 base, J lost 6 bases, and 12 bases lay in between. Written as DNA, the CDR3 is TGTGCCAGCAGTTTATGGTCGGGGGACCCTGAAGCTTTCTTT. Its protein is CASSLWSGDPEAFF.

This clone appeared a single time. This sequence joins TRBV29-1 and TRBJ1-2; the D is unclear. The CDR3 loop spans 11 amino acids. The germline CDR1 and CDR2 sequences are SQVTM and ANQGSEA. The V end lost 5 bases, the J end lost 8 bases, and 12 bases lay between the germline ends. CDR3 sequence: CSVSFGEGYTF. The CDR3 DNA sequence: TGCAGCGTTTCTTTCGGGGAAGGCTACACCTTC. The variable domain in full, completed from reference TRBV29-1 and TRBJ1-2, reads SAVISQKPSRDICQRGTSLTIQCQVDSQVTMMFWYRQQPGQSLTLIATANQGSEATYESGFVIDKFPISRPNLTFSTLTVSNMSPEDSSIYLCSVSFGEGYTFGSGTRLTVV.